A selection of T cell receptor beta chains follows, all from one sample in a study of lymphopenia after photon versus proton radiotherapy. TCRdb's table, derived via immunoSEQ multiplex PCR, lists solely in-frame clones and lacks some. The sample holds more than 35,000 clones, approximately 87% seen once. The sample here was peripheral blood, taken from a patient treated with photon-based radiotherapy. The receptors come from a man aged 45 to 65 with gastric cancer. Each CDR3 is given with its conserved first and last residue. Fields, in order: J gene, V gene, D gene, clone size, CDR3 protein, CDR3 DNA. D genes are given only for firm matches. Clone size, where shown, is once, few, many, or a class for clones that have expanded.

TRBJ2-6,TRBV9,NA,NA,CASSVVGSGANVLTF,TGTGCCAGCAGCGTAGTGGGTTCTGGGGCCAACGTCCTGACTTTC
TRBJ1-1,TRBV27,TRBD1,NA,CASSSYRGTGSVDWNTEAFF,TGTGCCAGCAGTTCTTATCGGGGGACAGGGAGTGTGGATTGGAACACTGAAGCTTTCTTT
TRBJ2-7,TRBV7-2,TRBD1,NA,CASSRTGVHEQYF,TGTGCCAGCAGCCGGACAGGGGTCCACGAGCAGTACTTC
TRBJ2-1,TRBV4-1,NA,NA,CASSQEALSYNEQFF,TGCGCCAGCAGCCAAGAAGCCCTCTCCTACAATGAGCAGTTCTTC
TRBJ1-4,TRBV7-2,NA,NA,CASSVTSRNEKLFF,TGTGCCAGCAGCGTCACTAGCCGTAATGAAAAACTGTTTTTT
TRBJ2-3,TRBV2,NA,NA,CASSPTDTQYF,TGTGCCAGCAGCCCTACAGATACGCAGTATTTT
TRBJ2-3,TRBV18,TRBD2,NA,CASSPPREVAGYTDTQYF,TGTGCCAGCTCACCCCCCCGGGAAGTAGCGGGATACACAGATACGCAGTATTTT
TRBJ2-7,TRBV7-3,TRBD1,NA,CASSSRGLLHEQYF,TGTGCCAGCAGCTCCAGGGGGCTCCTTCACGAGCAGTACTTC
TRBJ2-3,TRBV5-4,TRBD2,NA,CASSPRSASGHFDTQYF,TGTGCCAGCAGCCCCCGTTCGGCTAGCGGGCACTTCGATACGCAGTATTTT
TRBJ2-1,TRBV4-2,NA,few,CASSPETGYNEQFF,TGTGCCAGCAGCCCCGAAACGGGATACAATGAGCAGTTCTTC
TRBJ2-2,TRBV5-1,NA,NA,CASSRPPGGEGTGELFF,TGCGCCAGCAGCCGCCCCCCGGGGGGCGAGGGAACCGGGGAGCTGTTTTTT
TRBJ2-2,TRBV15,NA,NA,CATTRTIPGELFF,TGTGCCACCACCCGGACTATTCCCGGGGAGCTGTTTTTT
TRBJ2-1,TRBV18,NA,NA,CASSSGQSYNEQFF,TGTGCCAGCTCATCCGGGCAATCCTACAATGAGCAGTTCTTC
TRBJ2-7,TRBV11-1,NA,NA,CASSLWPQGEQYF,TGTGCCAGCAGCTTATGGCCCCAGGGCGAGCAGTACTTC
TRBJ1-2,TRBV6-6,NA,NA,CASTESLTGLLYGYTF,TGTGCCAGCACCGAGTCCTTGACAGGTCTTCTCTATGGCTACACCTTC
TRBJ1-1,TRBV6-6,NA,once,CASSYSREDTEAFF,TGTGCCAGCAGTTACTCGAGGGAGGACACTGAAGCTTTCTTT
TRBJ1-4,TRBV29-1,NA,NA,CSVWGADEKLFF,TGCAGCGTTTGGGGGGCGGATGAAAAACTGTTTTTT
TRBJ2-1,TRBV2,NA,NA,CASDGVSSYNEQFF,TGTGCCAGCGATGGCGTCAGCTCCTACAATGAGCAGTTCTTC
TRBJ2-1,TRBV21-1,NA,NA,CASPNEADSYNEQFF,TGTGCCAGTCCTAATGAGGCGGACTCCTACAATGAGCAGTTCTTC
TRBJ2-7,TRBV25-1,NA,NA,CASSEAGSYEQYF,TGTGCCAGCAGTGAAGCAGGGTCCTACGAGCAGTACTTC
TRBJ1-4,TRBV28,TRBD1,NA,CASSLTMSWTGKGGFNEKLFF,TGTGCCAGCAGTTTGACAATGAGCTGGACAGGGAAAGGGGGCTTTAATGAAAAACTGTTTTTT
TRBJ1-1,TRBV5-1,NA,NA,CASSLGDLPNTEAFF,TGCGCCAGCAGCCTGGGTGATCTACCGAACACTGAAGCTTTCTTT
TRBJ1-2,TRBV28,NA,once,CASSFVTAYYGYTF,TGTGCCAGCAGTTTTGTGACCGCCTACTATGGCTACACCTTC
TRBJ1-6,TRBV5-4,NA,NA,CASSLGRGINSPLHF,TGTGCCAGCAGCTTGGGCAGGGGAATTAATTCACCCCTCCACTTT
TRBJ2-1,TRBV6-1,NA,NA,CASSGGFRNEQFF,TGTGCCAGCAGTGGGGGGTTCAGGAATGAGCAGTTCTTC
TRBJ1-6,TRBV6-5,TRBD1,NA,CASRSGTASSPLHF,TGTGCCAGTAGGTCCGGGACAGCTAGTTCACCCCTCCACTTT
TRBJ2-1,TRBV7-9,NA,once,CASSPDLGNEQFF,TGTGCCAGCAGCCCAGACCTAGGTAATGAGCAGTTCTTC
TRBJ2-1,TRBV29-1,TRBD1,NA,CSVDSGTAGAFGGQFF,TGCAGCGTAGATTCCGGGACAGCCGGGGCATTTGGTGGGCAGTTCTTC
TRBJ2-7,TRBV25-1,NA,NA,CATFIGEMDYNNSYEQYF,TGTGCCACCTTTATTGGCGAAATGGACTACAACAACTCCTACGAGCAGTACTTC
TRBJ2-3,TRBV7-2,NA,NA,CASSSQAGASTDTQYF,TGTGCCAGCAGCTCCCAGGCGGGGGCTAGCACAGATACGCAGTATTTT
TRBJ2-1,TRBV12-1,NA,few,CASSSRSGSSDEQFF,TGTGCCAGCAGCTCCCGAAGCGGGAGTTCTGATGAGCAGTTCTTC
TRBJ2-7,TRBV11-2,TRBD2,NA,CASSPRGGMSYEQYF,TGTGCCAGCAGCCCCCGGGGGGGGATGTCCTACGAGCAGTACTTC
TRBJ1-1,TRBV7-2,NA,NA,CASSPGGLDTEAFF,TGTGCCAGCAGCCCCGGGGGTCTTGACACTGAAGCTTTCTTT
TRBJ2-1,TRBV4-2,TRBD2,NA,CASSQFSGRFEQFF,TGTGCCAGCAGCCAATTCAGCGGGAGATTTGAGCAGTTCTTC
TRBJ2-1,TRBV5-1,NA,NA,CASSSSGSSYNEQFF,TGCGCCAGCAGCTCAAGCGGTAGCTCCTACAATGAGCAGTTCTTC
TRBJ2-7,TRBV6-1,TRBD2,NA,CATAEAGGPREQYF,TGTGCCACCGCCGAAGCGGGAGGGCCAAGGGAGCAGTACTTC
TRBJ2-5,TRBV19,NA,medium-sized,CASSIEGSWETQYF,TGTGCCAGTAGTATTGAGGGGTCTTGGGAGACCCAGTACTTC
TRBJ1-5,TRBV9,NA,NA,CASSRTSSYNQPQHF,TGTGCCAGCAGCAGGACGAGCAGCTACAATCAGCCCCAGCATTTT
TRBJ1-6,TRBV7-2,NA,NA,CASSLQRQLNSPLHF,TGTGCCAGCAGCTTACAGCGGCAGCTTAATTCACCCCTCCACTTT
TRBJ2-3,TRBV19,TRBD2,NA,CASGETTSDFSTDTQYF,TGTGCCAGTGGGGAAACAACTAGCGACTTTAGCACAGATACGCAGTATTTT
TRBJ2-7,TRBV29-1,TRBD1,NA,CSVWDRVGDEQYF,TGCAGCGTGTGGGACAGGGTGGGGGACGAGCAGTACTTC
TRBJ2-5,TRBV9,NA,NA,CASSVGLGAQETQYF,TGTGCCAGCAGCGTAGGACTCGGGGCCCAAGAGACCCAGTACTTC
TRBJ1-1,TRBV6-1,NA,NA,CASFPPGPNTEAFF,TGTGCCAGCTTCCCCCCCGGCCCGAACACTGAAGCTTTCTTT
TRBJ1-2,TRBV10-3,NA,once,CAISERNRAGYTF,TGTGCCATCAGTGAGCGTAACAGGGCTGGCTACACCTTC
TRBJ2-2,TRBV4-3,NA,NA,CASSQGVAWITGELFF,TGCGCCAGCAGCCAAGGTGTTGCATGGATCACCGGGGAGCTGTTTTTT
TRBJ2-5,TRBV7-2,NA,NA,CASSFGPATVQETQYF,TGTGCCAGCAGCTTCGGGCCAGCGACAGTCCAAGAGACCCAGTACTTC
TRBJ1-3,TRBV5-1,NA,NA,CASSLASASGNTIYF,TGCGCCAGCAGCTTGGCCAGCGCCTCTGGAAACACCATATATTTT
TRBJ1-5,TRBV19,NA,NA,CASSTGEGSNQPQHF,TGTGCCAGTAGTACTGGGGAGGGTAGCAATCAGCCCCAGCATTTT
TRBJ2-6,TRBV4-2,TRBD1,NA,CASSRVGTGGTGANVLTF,TGTGCCAGCAGCCGGGTAGGGACAGGGGGAACTGGGGCCAACGTCCTGACTTTC
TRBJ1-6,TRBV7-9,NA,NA,CASSPISGPLHF,TGTGCCAGCAGCCCCATAAGTGGACCCCTCCACTTT
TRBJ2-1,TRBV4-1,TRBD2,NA,CASSLGLAGEGEQFF,TGCGCCAGCAGCCTAGGACTAGCGGGAGAAGGTGAGCAGTTCTTC
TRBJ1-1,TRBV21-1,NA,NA,CASTQRRGRPGGGEAFF,TGTGCCAGCACCCAGAGAAGGGGGCGCCCCGGTGGTGGTGAAGCTTTCTTT
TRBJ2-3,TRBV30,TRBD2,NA,CAWSRLAGSTDTQYF,TGTGCCTGGAGTCGACTAGCGGGCAGCACAGATACGCAGTATTTT
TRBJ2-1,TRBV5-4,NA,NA,CASSSQGSYNEQFF,TGTGCCAGCAGCTCACAGGGATCCTACAATGAGCAGTTCTTC
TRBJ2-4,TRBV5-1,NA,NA,CASSLDRAKNIQYF,TGCGCCAGCAGCTTGGACAGGGCCAAAAACATTCAGTACTTC
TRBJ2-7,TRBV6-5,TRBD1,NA,CASSYRDRGAYEQYF,TGTGCCAGCAGTTACAGAGACAGGGGTGCCTACGAGCAGTACTTC